Below, 15 T cell receptor beta chains from the same sample are listed, as sequenced in a study of T cells after yellow fever vaccination. TCRdb redid the calling of the 5' RACE reads with MiXCR, one entry per CDR3 protein. This sample carries approximately 96,000 distinct CDR3 sequences, 8.9% of them seen once, and the ten largest clones take around 16%. Here the sequenced sample was CD8+ T cells not binding an NS4B(214-222) dextramer, sorted from PBMCs, taken around 14 days after the first yellow fever vaccination. The source of these receptors is a man between 18 and 29 years old who received the YFV17D yellow fever vaccine.

This clonotype was picked up a small number of times. The gene calls are TRBV7-6 and TRBJ2-2; 7 positions match TRBD1. Germline CDR1 is SGHVS and CDR2 is FNYEAQ. The CDR3 extends over 16 amino acids. V dropped 8 bases and J dropped 6; count of bases not matched to a gene: 15. The CDR3 coding sequence is TGTGCCAGCCGGAGAGGGACAGAGCGATCTCCCGGGGAGCTGTTTTTT. Amino acid sequence: CASRRGTERSPGELFF.

This clonotype was seen a few times. This chain links TRBV13 with TRBJ1-1, with a possible D match to TRBD1 (6 bases). The CDR3 is made up of 14 amino acids. Trimming removed 5 bases at V and 1 base at J, with 11 bases between. Germline lookup yields CDR1 PRHDT and CDR2 FYEKMQ (reference sequence). The CDR3 coding sequence is TGTGCCAGCAGCAAGGACAGACAGAACACTGAAGCTTTCTTT. It yields the protein CASSKDRQNTEAFF.

The rearrangement uses TRBV2 and TRBJ2-3; D not certain. V lost 7 bases and J 4 bases, leaving 3 bases between the germline ends. The germline V gene encodes CDR1 SNHLY and CDR2 FYNNEI. CDR3 length: 10 amino acids. CDR3 residues: CASIADTQYF. CDR3 nucleotides: TGTGCCAGCATCGCAGATACGCAGTATTTT.

This clonotype was detected only a few times. The rearrangement uses TRBV6-2 or TRBV6-3 and TRBJ2-5, with 9 bases identical to TRBD2. The CDR3 has 15 residues. V shed 7 bases and J 5 bases; nucleotides not matched to a gene: 11. The V gene's germline CDR1 is MNHEY and CDR2 SVGEGT. For the CDR3, the DNA is TGTGCCAGCATTCGAGCTCCTAGCGGGGCTGAGACCCAGTACTTC. Encoded protein: CASIRAPSGAETQYF.

This clonotype has more than one count but fewer than ten. The genes are TRBV18 and TRBJ2-1; tentatively, D is TRBD2 (5 bases). Trimming pared 3 bases from V and 4 bases from J, leaving 13 bases between. The CDR3 is 15 residues long. Germline-derived CDR1 and CDR2 are KGHSH and LQKENI. The CDR3 DNA sequence: TGTGCCAGCTCACCCCCGGCGGGTAGGTACAATGAGCAGTTCTTC. Its protein product is CASSPPAGRYNEQFF.

The J gene is TRBJ2-1, the V gene TRBV25-1; 8 bases are a match to TRBD1. Germline V gene sequence: CDR1 MGHDK, CDR2 SYGVNS. The J segment lost 9 bases and the V segment lost 2 bases, leaving 6 bases of the junction unmatched. There are 14 residues in the CDR3. The CDR3 sequence is CASSEKDRVGEQFF. In DNA form, the CDR3 reads TGTGCCAGCAGTGAAAAGGACAGGGTTGGTGAGCAGTTCTTC.

This clonotype was counted many times. V usage is TRBV4-3 and J usage is TRBJ2-7; weak D call: TRBD1 (6 bases). CDR1 is LGHNA, CDR2 YSLEER, per germline. V lost 4 bases and J lost 1, with 14 bases in between. The CDR3 runs to 15 residues. The CDR3 DNA sequence: TGCGCCAGCAGCCTGTCGACAGGAGGTTCCTACGAGCAGTACTTC. It yields the protein CASSLSTGGSYEQYF.

V and J are TRBV6-2 or TRBV6-3 and TRBJ2-5; 9 bases are a match to TRBD2. J was trimmed by 2 bases and V by 6 bases; bases with no gene match: 10. CDR1 and CDR2 from the germline V gene are MNHEY and SVGEGT. The length of the CDR3 is 16 residues. The CDR3 sequence is CASRLEGGLAQETQYF. The DNA of the CDR3 is TGTGCCAGCAGGTTGGAGGGGGGACTAGCACAAGAGACCCAGTACTTC.

This clonotype was seen at least ten times. V and J are TRBV5-1 and TRBJ2-2; D call uncertain. The CDR3 consists of 13 residues. Germline assignment: CDR1 SGHRS and CDR2 YFSETQ. V was trimmed by 4 bases and J by 9 bases, leaving 13 bases between them. The CDR3 DNA reads TGCGCCAGCAGCGGCGTAAGTGTGAGGGAGCTGTTTTTT. It specifies CASSGVSVRELFF.

Only a few counts were recorded for this clonotype. The chain employs TRBV20-1 and TRBJ2-1; D perhaps matches TRBD1 (5 bases). Trimming removed 3 bases at V and 4 bases at J, with 10 bases between. Germline lookup yields CDR1 DFQATT and CDR2 SNEGSKA (reference sequence). The CDR3 length is 13 residues. The CDR3 is CSASDSTYNEQFF. As DNA, the CDR3 is TGCAGTGCTAGCGACAGTACTTACAATGAGCAGTTCTTC.

This chain links TRBV29-1 with TRBJ1-2, with D hard to call. V lost 7 bases to trimming and J lost 5 bases, with 14 bases between them. From germline, CDR1 is SQVTM and CDR2 ANQGSEA. The CDR3 has 12 amino acids. CDR3 region: CSAGTTPYGYTF. DNA for the CDR3: TGCAGCGCTGGAACGACACCGTATGGCTACACCTTC.

Only a few counts were recorded for this clonotype. V usage is TRBV6-2 or TRBV6-3 and J usage is TRBJ2-3; a possible D gene is TRBD2 (6 bases). Trimming shortened V by 0 bases and J by 4 bases, and 8 bases separated the two germline ends. The CDR3 sequence is 14 residues long. Looked up from germline, CDR1 is MNHEY and CDR2 is SVGEGT. CDR3 in DNA: TGTGCCAGCAGTTACTCGGGGAGGCCAGATACGCAGTATTTT. It encodes CASSYSGRPDTQYF.

J is TRBJ1-5 and V is TRBV27; possibly TRBD1 for D (5 bases). Germline-derived CDR1 and CDR2 are MNHEY and SMNVEV (reference sequence). The CDR3 runs to 16 residues. The V gene lost 1 base and the J gene lost 4 bases, with 14 bases spanning the gap. The DNA of the CDR3 is TGTGCCAGCAGTTTATACGGGGCCGTGGGGAATCAGCCCCAGCATTTT. It is translated as CASSLYGAVGNQPQHF.

The CDR3 bases are TGTGCCATCAGTGAAGAGAACAGGCACTACGAGCAGTACGTC. It specifies CAISEENRHYEQYV. The gene calls are TRBV10-3 and TRBJ2-7, with D perhaps TRBD1 (5 bases). V dropped 3 bases and J dropped 3 bases, with 12 bases sitting between them. The germline CDR1 and CDR2 sequences are ENHRY and SYGVKD. This CDR3 has 14 residues.

This clonotype came up a few times. This chain links TRBV6-5 with TRBJ1-2, with a tentative D call TRBD1 (6 bases). Germline V lookup: CDR1 MNHEY, CDR2 SVGAGI. V gave up 4 bases and J gave up 6 bases, with 15 bases separating them. The CDR3 totals 14 residues. The CDR3 is CASSLLGAAHGYTF. DNA for the CDR3: TGTGCCAGCAGTTTGTTGGGGGCAGCTCATGGCTACACCTTC.